What follows is one TCR beta chain and its context. Its antigen remains unknown. This CDR3 has 15 residues. V lost 6 bases and J lost 0, with 12 bases in between. Per germline, CDR1 MDHEN and CDR2 SYDVKM. These data originate in a study of shared clonotypes between healthy human individuals. Clones were read by immunoSEQ multiplex PCR, and TCRdb kept only the in-frame ones, dropping some. The sample lists around 2,000,000 clones; 85% to 95% were seen once. Findings of the study overall: Non-shared clonotypes were found to have lower generation probabilities than the clonotypes that were shared by all four of the sorted-subset donors. Compared with memory subsets, naive subsets generally had larger estimated richness.

This TCR was sampled from a young man in good health. The sequencing sample was made of naive CD4+ T cells sorted from blood. Noted subset: CD45RA+ positively selected. The chain employs TRBV28 and TRBJ2-1; D is perhaps TRBD2 (6 bases). The DNA for the CDR3 is TGTGCCAGCAGGCGACTCGGGAGCTCCTACAATGAGCAGTTCTTC. It translates to CASRRLGSSYNEQFF.